Shown below are 19 T cell receptor beta chains from a single sample sequenced in a study of blood T cell repertoires in COVID-19. Libraries were prepared by immunoSEQ multiplex PCR; TCRdb keeps only in-frame clonotypes and omits some of them. The profile covers under 100,000 clones, with around 87% appearing a single time and about 18% taken by the ten largest. Sequenced: peripheral blood. All receptors derive from a human donor in a cohort sampled during active COVID-19.

In DNA, the CDR3 is TGTGCCAGCAGCCAAGACGCAGGGGGCTACAATCAGCCCCAGCATTTT. Translating gives CASSQDAGGYNQPQHF. This chain connects TRBV4-2 to TRBJ1-5, with 8 bases fitting TRBD1. V shed 0 bases, J shed 3 bases, and the junction held 4 bases outside the gene matches. CDR1 and CDR2 from the germline V gene are LGHNA and YNFKEQ. The CDR3 has 16 amino acids.

The V gene is TRBV12-3 or TRBV12-4, the J gene TRBJ1-2; D uncertain. V shed 3 bases and J shed 8 bases, with 13 bases lying between them. This CDR3 spans 13 amino acids. The CDR3 DNA sequence: TGTGCCAGCAGTTTCTTGGAGCGACGAGGCTACACCTTC. Its translation is CASSFLERRGYTF.

CDR3 DNA: TGTGCCAGCAGCTGGGTGGGAGGGAACACTGAAGCTTTCTTT. Residues: CASSWVGGNTEAFF. This chain connects TRBV5-8 to TRBJ1-1; no reliable D call. Germline V gene sequence: CDR1 SGHTS, CDR2 YDEGEE. This CDR3 region has 14 residues. Trimming cost V 3 bases and J 1 base, with 10 bases left between them.

This rearrangement joins TRBV7-3 to TRBJ2-5; 9 positions match TRBD2. This CDR3 is built from 14 residues. V was clipped by 0 bases and J by 7 bases; unmatched bases: 3. The germline gives CDR1 SGHTA, CDR2 FQGTGA. The CDR3 loop reads CASSLTSGGGTQYF. The CDR3 region has the DNA TGTGCCAGCAGCTTAACTAGCGGGGGTGGGACCCAGTACTTC. The complete variable domain, with remaining parts taken from reference TRBV7-3 and TRBJ2-5, reads GAGVSQTPSNKVTEKGKYVELRCDPISGHTALYWYRQSLGQGPEFLIYFQGTGAADDSGLPNDRFFAVRPEGSVSTLKIQRTERGDSAVYLCASSLTSGGGTQYFGPGTRLLVL.

The gene calls are TRBV29-1 and TRBJ2-5; D uncertain. The CDR3 totals 14 residues. V lost 1 base and J 3 bases, leaving 12 bases between the germline ends. Germline CDR1 is SQVTM and CDR2 is ANQGSEA. This CDR3 reads CSVEVTSREETQYF. In DNA, the CDR3 is TGCAGCGTTGAAGTCACGTCCCGGGAAGAGACCCAGTACTTC.

The table lists this clone with a count of one. V is TRBV19 and J is TRBJ2-1; D not certain. Germline lookup yields CDR1 LNHDA and CDR2 SQIVND (reference sequence). Trimming took off 0 bases at V and 8 bases at J, with 5 bases between the two ends. CDR3 length: 12 residues. The CDR3 spells CASSIDLHEQFF. As DNA, the CDR3 is TGTGCCAGTAGTATAGATCTCCATGAGCAGTTCTTC.

V is TRBV28 and J is TRBJ2-2; D remains ambiguous. The CDR3 sequence is 14 residues long. From germline, CDR1 is MDHEN and CDR2 SYDVKM. V gave up 5 bases and J gave up 0 bases, with 7 bases separating them. CDR3 in amino acids: CASSPSANTGELFF. Here the CDR3 DNA reads TGTGCCAGCAGTCCCTCAGCGAACACCGGGGAGCTGTTTTTT.

This clone was seen only once. The chain is built from TRBV29-1 and TRBJ2-1, with 8 bases fitting TRBD1. Germline V gene sequence: CDR1 SQVTM, CDR2 ANQGSEA. The length of the CDR3 is 13 residues. Losses at the gene ends were 5 bases for V and 7 bases for J; bases not matched to a gene: 7. The CDR3 loop is CSVPDRGANEQFF. In DNA, the CDR3 is TGCAGCGTTCCTGACAGGGGCGCAAATGAGCAGTTCTTC.

The genes are TRBV5-4 and TRBJ2-3; 8 bases map to TRBD2. J gave up 4 bases and V 4 bases, and 11 bases lay outside the gene matches. Germline V lookup: CDR1 SGHNT, CDR2 YYREEE (reference sequence). This CDR3 has 16 residues. Here the CDR3 DNA reads TGTGCCAGCAGCCCCGAGGGCGGGGGGAGGTCAGATACGCAGTATTTT. It codes for CASSPEGGGRSDTQYF.

V gene TRBV3-1 (or the pseudogene TRBV3-2) combines with J gene TRBJ1-3, with D uncertain. The V end was cut by 1 base, the J end by 2 bases, with 9 bases between. The CDR3 sequence is 15 residues long. Germline CDR1 reads LGHDT; CDR2 reads YNNKEL (reference sequence). This CDR3 is CASSQGRGTGNTIYF. The CDR3, as DNA: TGTGCCAGCAGCCAAGGGCGAGGGACTGGAAACACCATATATTTT.

For this clone: A junction boundary mismatches the germline segment, possibly from a read error. The rearrangement uses TRBV18 and TRBJ2-2; TRBD2 matches 9 bases. The CDR3 contains 15 residues. Germline CDR1 and CDR2: KGHSH and LQKENI. CDR3 residues: CTSSVRGLASGELFF. The DNA of the CDR3 is TGTACCAGCTCAGTGAGGGGACTAGCTTCCGGGGAGCTGTTTTTT.

The chain has TRBV10-3 and TRBJ2-3; TRBD2 might be the D (6 bases). Germline V gives CDR1 ENHRY, CDR2 SYGVKD. CDR3 length: 13 residues. Trimming took 6 bases from V and 3 from J, leaving 10 bases between them. CDR3 DNA: TGTGCCATCAGCAAGGGAGGTACAGATACGCAGTATTTT. It encodes CAISKGGTDTQYF.

V gene TRBV13 combines with J gene TRBJ2-7; 7 nucleotides agree with TRBD2. V dropped 6 bases and J dropped 1; count of bases not matched to a gene: 9. The CDR3 totals 15 residues. Germline-derived CDR1 and CDR2 are PRHDT and FYEKMQ (reference sequence). Written as DNA, the CDR3 is TGTGCCAGCAGATGGGCTGGCGGGGGATCCTACGAGCAGTACTTC. As protein: CASRWAGGGSYEQYF.

This chain uses TRBV30 with TRBJ2-2, with D possibly being TRBD1 (7 bases). Deletions cut 2 bases from V and 2 bases from J, with 15 bases between. Germline V lookup: CDR1 GTSNPN, CDR2 SVGIG (reference sequence). This CDR3 is built from 16 residues. The CDR3 nucleotides are TGTGCCTGGAGTCCCCTACAGGGGACTAACACCGGGGAGCTGTTTTTT. Protein: CAWSPLQGTNTGELFF.

This clone was observed a handful of times. The J gene is TRBJ2-2, the V gene TRBV7-3, with 14 bases aligning to TRBD2. Per the germline V gene, CDR1 is SGHTA and CDR2 is FQGTGA. The CDR3 totals 17 residues. After removal of 4 bases from V and 5 bases from J, the junction contained 6 bases not matched to a gene. CDR3 region: CASSWGLAGVGTGELFF. In DNA, the CDR3 is TGTGCCAGCAGCTGGGGACTAGCGGGGGTCGGAACCGGGGAGCTGTTTTTT.

The chain couples TRBV27 to TRBJ1-5; D is ambiguous. Germline values: CDR1 MNHEY, CDR2 SMNVEV (reference sequence). The CDR3 is 13 residues long. Between the trimmed V and J ends, which lost 2 bases and 7 bases, there was a span of 9 bases. CDR3 in amino acids: CASSLGLRQPQHF. CDR3 DNA sequence: TGTGCCAGCAGTTTAGGGCTTCGACAGCCCCAGCATTTT.

This sequence joins TRBV5-5 and TRBJ1-2; tentatively, D is TRBD1 (5 bases). The CDR3 runs 15 residues. The germline CDR1 and CDR2 sequences are SGHKS and YYEKEE (reference sequence). The V gene lost 0 bases and the J gene lost 3 bases, with 12 bases spanning the gap. In DNA form, the CDR3 reads TGTGCCAGCAGCTTGGGGCAGGGACTGGACTATGGCTACACCTTC. It is translated as CASSLGQGLDYGYTF.

The V call is TRBV10-2, the J call TRBJ1-1, with no clear D. This CDR3 comprises 16 residues. Germline CDR1 and CDR2: WSHSY and SAAADI. Trimming left V 2 bases short and J 5 bases short, with 18 bases between. CDR3 residues: CASSENGLRTGTEAFF. CDR3 DNA sequence: TGCGCCAGCAGTGAGAACGGGTTACGAACGGGAACTGAAGCTTTCTTT.

This clone was seen a handful of times. The gene calls are TRBV7-6 and TRBJ1-6; 8 bases are shared with TRBD1. CDR1 and CDR2 (germline): SGHVS, FNYEAQ. Trimming cost V 4 bases and J 9 bases; bases outside gene matches: 17. The CDR3 extends over 18 amino acids. CDR3 in amino acids: CASSSKYRTTGGRSPLHF. The CDR3 nucleotides are TGTGCCAGCAGCTCAAAATACCGAACAACAGGGGGGCGTTCACCCCTCCACTTT.